The TCR beta chain described here comes from a study of Graves' ophthalmopathy and Graves' hyperthyroidism. Trimming removed 5 bases at V and 4 bases at J, with 17 bases between. The CDR3 extends over 15 amino acids. The germline CDR1 and CDR2 sequences are ENHRY and SYGVKD. RNA transcripts were the template, and TCR beta CDR3 regions were amplified from them. First-round RT-PCR relied on HTBI primers, and a second-round multiplex PCR came next. TCRdb passed the multiplex PCR reads through MiXCR, listing each CDR3 protein once. The data show hundreds of thousands of distinct CDR3 sequences, with over 15% seen just once and approximately 7% held by the top ten. Researchers classed hyperthyroidism as stable given no ophthalmopathy within 18 months of follow-up. The study's findings and limits: Sensitivity reached around 88% and specificity almost 83% for a 13-signature model separating ophthalmopathy from stable hyperthyroidism.

Points on this clonotype: What it binds is unknown.

Material: peripheral blood. The gene calls are TRBV10-3 and TRBJ1-2, with D perhaps matching TRBD1 (6 bases). The TCR originated in a woman younger than 30 with stable Graves' hyperthyroidism. The CDR3 here is CAISQGGSNFYGYTF. The CDR3 coding sequence is TGTGCCATCAGTCAAGGGGGATCGAATTTCTATGGCTACACCTTC.